This TCR beta chain was sequenced in a study of blood T cell repertoires in COVID-19. Turning to the study itself: PBMCs, B-cell-depleted T cells, or T cells provided the cDNA or gDNA that made up the material.

Study processing details: From reference gene primer amplification, estimates of nucleated cell counts were derived. TCRdb's copy holds only in-frame clones and misses some; the assay was immunoSEQ multiplex PCR. The V and J calls and clone size are taken from that table; D and trimming were inferred from the DNA. This sample carries about 250,000 clones, roughly 85% of them seen once, and the ten largest clones take 4.5% to 6%. The ends lost 3 bases at V and 7 bases at J; junction bases unmatched: 6. Per germline, CDR1 LGHDT and CDR2 YNNKEL (reference sequence). The CDR3 length is 16 residues. This study enrolled people aged about 18 to 100 from approximately 25 US geographic areas. Clinical histories supplied by participants themselves formed the basis of cohort assignment.

The chain recombines TRBV3-1 (or the pseudogene TRBV3-2) with TRBJ2-1; 13 bases align to TRBD2. The source of this sequence is a middle-aged man who had been exposed to COVID-19. The specimen sequenced was PBMCs or T cells enriched from blood (not recorded which). CDR3 nucleotide sequence: TGTGCCAGCAGCCAGGCACTAGCGGGAGGGCCAAATGAGCAGTTCTTC. It encodes CASSQALAGGPNEQFF.